The 25 T cell receptor beta chains listed next were all sequenced from one sample in a study of blood T cell repertoires in COVID-19. Assay used: immunoSEQ multiplex PCR; TCRdb lists only in-frame clones, some missing. The sample lists 150,000 to 200,000 clones, 82% occurring once. Input material: peripheral blood. These receptors all stem from a woman over 75 with active or convalescent COVID-19.

The J gene is TRBJ2-1, the V gene TRBV9, with unresolved D. This CDR3 region has 15 residues. CDR1 SGDLS and CDR2 YYNGEE come from the germline V gene. V lost 0 bases and J lost 1, with 8 bases in between. The CDR3 sequence is CASSVGSMSYNEQFF. CDR3 nucleotides: TGTGCCAGCAGCGTAGGGTCTATGTCCTACAATGAGCAGTTCTTC.

The V gene is TRBV7-9, the J gene TRBJ2-2, with TRBD1 matching 7 bases. Germline CDR1 is SEHNR and CDR2 is FQNEAQ (reference sequence). This CDR3 spans 14 amino acids. J gave up 2 bases and V 6 bases, and 3 bases lay outside the gene matches. In DNA, the CDR3 is TGTGCCAGCAGTTGGGACAGCAACACCGGGGAGCTGTTTTTT. Protein product: CASSWDSNTGELFF.

This sequence joins TRBV15 and TRBJ2-1, with 11 positions matching TRBD2. The CDR3 totals 16 residues. Germline V gene data show CDR1 as LNHNV and CDR2 as YYDKDF (reference sequence). Trimming at V came to 1 base and at J to 3 bases, leaving 2 bases not matched to a gene. The CDR3 is CATSRAGTSGYNEQFF. In nucleotides, the CDR3 is TGTGCCACCAGCAGAGCCGGGACTAGCGGCTACAATGAGCAGTTCTTC.

V is TRBV3-1 (or the pseudogene TRBV3-2) and J is TRBJ2-1, with 11 positions matching TRBD2. This CDR3 comprises 14 residues. V dropped 4 bases and J dropped 5; count of bases not matched to a gene: 1. CDR1 is LGHDT, CDR2 YNNKEL, per germline (reference sequence). The CDR3 coding sequence is TGTGCCAGCAGCCCGGGACTAGCGGACAATGAGCAGTTCTTC. This sequence encodes CASSPGLADNEQFF.

The rearrangement uses TRBV14 and TRBJ2-6; no clear D gene. CDR1 is SGHDN, CDR2 FVKESK, per germline. The V end lost 5 bases, the J end lost 0 bases, and 5 bases lay between the germline ends. The CDR3 extends over 14 amino acids. In nucleotides, the CDR3 is TGTGCCAGCAGCACTGTCTCTGGGGCCAACGTCCTGACTTTC. It codes for CASSTVSGANVLTF.

This clone is a singleton in its sample. The chain's CDR3 is CSASQWQGALAFF. CDR3 bases: TGCAGTGCTAGTCAGTGGCAGGGGGCGCTGGCTTTCTTT. The chain recombines TRBV20-1 with TRBJ1-1, with 8 bases lining up with TRBD1. The CDR3 loop spans 13 amino acids. The V gene's germline CDR1 is DFQATT and CDR2 SNEGSKA (reference sequence). The trim removed 3 bases at V and 11 bases at J, leaving 11 bases unmatched.

The chain combines TRBV7-8 with TRBJ1-3; 7 bases agree with TRBD1. The CDR3 runs to 15 residues. CDR1 and CDR2 from the germline V gene are SGHVS and FQNEAQ. The J segment lost 2 bases and the V segment lost 5 bases, leaving 6 bases of the junction unmatched. CDR3 protein: CASSRVQGAGNTIYF. DNA for the CDR3: TGTGCCAGCAGCCGCGTCCAGGGGGCTGGAAACACCATATATTTT.

The V call is TRBV5-4, the J call TRBJ1-2; D uncertain. The length of the CDR3 is 13 residues. From germline, CDR1 is SGHNT and CDR2 YYREEE (reference sequence). Trimming shortened V by 0 bases and J by 14 bases, and 17 bases separated the two germline ends. This CDR3 reads CASSLEGISPRTF. CDR3 nucleotides: TGTGCCAGCAGCTTGGAAGGCATATCCCCCAGGACCTTC.

This sequence joins TRBV3-1 (or the pseudogene TRBV3-2) and TRBJ2-1; D may be TRBD1 (5 bases). Trimming removed 5 bases from V and 3 bases from J, with 14 bases in between. From germline, CDR1 is LGHDT and CDR2 YNNKEL (reference sequence). This CDR3 has 15 amino acids. CDR3 residues: CASSGQGRFYNEQFF. DNA of the CDR3: TGTGCCAGCAGCGGACAAGGACGTTTCTACAATGAGCAGTTCTTC.

V is TRBV5-1 and J is TRBJ2-1, with 10 bases matching TRBD2. This CDR3 comprises 15 residues. The germline V gene encodes CDR1 SGHRS and CDR2 YFSETQ. Trimming took 3 bases from V and 8 from J; bases not matched to a gene: 8. CDR3 bases: TGCGCCAGCAGCTATGCTAGCGGGAGCTCCGATGAGCAGTTCTTC. Translated: CASSYASGSSDEQFF.

The gene calls are TRBV9 and TRBJ2-3; D unclear. Trimming removed 0 bases from V and 7 bases from J, with 9 bases in between. The CDR3 consists of 13 residues. Germline CDR1 reads SGDLS; CDR2 reads YYNGEE. The chain's CDR3 is CASSVDLSYTQYF. As DNA, the CDR3 is TGTGCCAGCAGCGTAGACTTATCATATACGCAGTATTTT.

This rearrangement joins TRBV24-1 to TRBJ2-3, with 13 bases matching TRBD2. This CDR3 spans 16 amino acids. The V gene's germline CDR1 is KGHDR and CDR2 SFDVKD. V gave up 2 bases and J gave up 6 bases; unmatched junction bases: 4. The CDR3 DNA reads as TGTGCCACCAGTGATTGGACTAGCGGGAGTAAGGATACGCAGTATTTT. It specifies CATSDWTSGSKDTQYF.

The rearrangement joins TRBV5-6 to TRBJ2-6; 10 positions match TRBD1. In germline, CDR1 is SGHDT, CDR2 YYEEEE. The J segment lost 3 bases and the V segment lost 5 bases, leaving 8 bases of the junction unmatched. There are 17 residues in the CDR3. The CDR3 sequence is CASRRPGQGLGANVLTF. CDR3 nucleotide sequence: TGTGCCAGCAGACGACCGGGACAGGGGCTTGGGGCCAACGTCCTGACTTTC. Complete variable domain (other parts from reference TRBV5-6 and TRBJ2-6): DAGVTQSPTHLIKTRGQQVTLRCSPKSGHDTVSWYQQALGQGPQFIFQYYEEEERQRGNFPDRFSGHQFPNYSSELNVNALLLGDSALYLCASRRPGQGLGANVLTFGAGSRLTVL.

This chain connects TRBV5-8 to TRBJ2-7; tentative D call: TRBD1 (5 bases). The germline V and J ends were trimmed by 0 bases and 6 bases, with 13 bases remaining between them. The CDR3 runs 14 residues. Germline CDR1 is SGHTS and CDR2 is YDEGEE. The CDR3 loop is CASSLAPGNREQYF. The DNA for the CDR3 is TGTGCCAGCAGCTTGGCCCCAGGGAACCGCGAGCAGTACTTC.

The chain couples TRBV18 to TRBJ2-7; 11 nucleotides line up with TRBD2. The germline CDR1 and CDR2 sequences are KGHSH and LQKENI. The V gene end was trimmed by 0 bases and the J gene end by 5 bases; junction bases not matched to a gene: 6. The CDR3 extends over 16 amino acids. In DNA form, the CDR3 reads TGTGCCAGCTCACCACCGGGTAGCGGGAGGGCCGACGAGCAGTACTTC. Its translation: CASSPPGSGRADEQYF.

V gene TRBV20-1 combines with J gene TRBJ1-1; D call uncertain. Germline CDR1 DFQATT, CDR2 SNEGSKA (reference sequence). V lost 5 bases, J lost 11 bases, and 12 bases lay in between. CDR3 length: 10 residues. The CDR3 coding sequence is TGCAGTGCTTCCGGGATGAGGGCTTTCTTT. This translates into CSASGMRAFF.

This clone was detected once. This chain uses TRBV19 with TRBJ2-2; D is possibly TRBD2 (6 bases). The length of the CDR3 is 17 residues. The germline V gene has CDR1 LNHDA and CDR2 SQIVND (reference sequence). Trimming stripped 3 bases from V and 0 bases from J, with 14 bases between. CDR3 nucleotide sequence: TGTGCCAGTAGTATCGCGGCGGGAACCACGAACACCGGGGAGCTGTTTTTT. Translating it yields CASSIAAGTTNTGELFF.

In nucleotides, the CDR3 is TGTGCCTGGAGTTGGACAGGCAACTATGGCTACACCTTC. Its protein is CAWSWTGNYGYTF. The genes are TRBV30 and TRBJ1-2; 7 bases map to TRBD1. From germline, CDR1 is GTSNPN and CDR2 SVGIG (reference sequence). V lost 2 bases to trimming and J lost 2 bases; unmatched junction nucleotides: 2. This CDR3 spans 13 amino acids.

The chain joins TRBV28 to TRBJ1-5; D gene unclear. V lost 9 bases and J lost 0, with 21 bases in between. Germline CDR1 MDHEN, CDR2 SYDVKM. The CDR3 runs to 17 residues. CDR3: CASRPNRQVYSNQPQHF. In DNA form, the CDR3 reads TGTGCCAGTAGGCCCAACCGACAAGTTTATAGCAATCAGCCCCAGCATTTT.

The rearrangement uses TRBV29-1 and TRBJ1-1; D is perhaps TRBD1 (5 bases). Between the trimmed V and J ends, which lost 6 bases and 4 bases, there was a span of 15 bases. The germline gives CDR1 SQVTM, CDR2 ANQGSEA. This CDR3 is 13 amino acids long. The CDR3 sequence is CSVGRLGTTEAFF. CDR3 in DNA: TGCAGCGTGGGGCGGCTGGGAACCACTGAAGCTTTCTTT.

This clone was picked up a small number of times. CDR3 in DNA: TGCGCCAGCAGCGCAAGGAGCCAGGGACTAGCGGCTCGGGGCGAGCAGTACTTC. It translates to CASSARSQGLAARGEQYF. This rearrangement joins TRBV4-1 to TRBJ2-7; 11 bases are shared with TRBD2. Trimming cost V 5 bases and J 6 bases; bases outside gene matches: 18. This CDR3 has 18 amino acids. The germline gives CDR1 MGHRA, CDR2 YSYEKL.

This chain uses TRBV4-1 with TRBJ1-2; TRBD1 matches at 8 bases. CDR1 and CDR2 from the germline V gene are MGHRA and YSYEKL. With V trimmed by 3 bases and J by 8 bases, 2 bases remained unmatched. The CDR3 extends over 12 amino acids. CDR3 residues: CASSHRDRGYTF. The CDR3 region has the DNA TGCGCCAGCAGCCACCGGGACAGGGGCTACACCTTC.

The chain employs TRBV11-2 and TRBJ1-1; 7 nucleotides match TRBD1. J gave up 6 bases and V 4 bases, and 17 bases lay outside the gene matches. The germline V gene encodes CDR1 SGHAT and CDR2 FQNNGV. This CDR3 region has 17 residues. Here the CDR3 DNA reads TGTGCCAGCAGCTCCCTAGGGGCAGCGGTCCAGGGGGCTGAAGCTTTCTTT. It codes for CASSSLGAAVQGAEAFF.

On this clone: Other DNA sequences from this sample encode an identical CDR3 as well. The J gene is TRBJ1-3, the V gene TRBV29-1; D is undetermined. This CDR3 contains 11 residues. Trimming removed 5 bases at V and 4 bases at J, with 6 bases between. Germline CDR1 and CDR2: SQVTM and ANQGSEA. The chain's CDR3 is CSVYSGNTIYF. The CDR3 DNA is TGCAGCGTTTACTCAGGAAACACCATATATTTT. Complete variable domain (other parts from reference TRBV29-1 and TRBJ1-3): SAVISQKPSRDICQRGTSLTIQCQVDSQVTMMFWYRQQPGQSLTLIATANQGSEATYESGFVIDKFPISRPNLTFSTLTVSNMSPEDSSIYLCSVYSGNTIYFGEGSWLTVV.

The chain combines TRBV7-2 with TRBJ1-1, with unresolved D. V lost 2 bases, J lost 5 bases, and 12 bases lay in between. The CDR3 is made up of 14 amino acids. Germline-derived CDR1 and CDR2 are SGHTA and FQGNSA. The CDR3, as DNA: TGTGCCAGCAGCTTATTGGGAGTGGGGACTGAAGCTTTCTTT. This encodes CASSLLGVGTEAFF.